These 32 T cell receptor beta chains were all obtained from the same sample, sequenced in a study of shared clonotypes between healthy human individuals (dated by TCRdb to the early 2020s). Preparation of the library involved the immunoSEQ multiplex PCR assay. TCRdb took over this immuneACCESS table, retaining in-frame rearrangements with V and J assigned. Such tables are incomplete; in checked studies, under half of the missing clones stem from an unresolved V gene, and the remainder is unexplained. The sample includes roughly 1 million clones, with about 75% observed a single time. Of the sample, 1.4% to 1.5% is held by the ten largest clones. Source material: memory CD4+ T cells sorted from blood. This specimen's cell subset or site label, per the study, means: CD45RA-negative fraction. The origin of the receptors is a young man in good health.

In this sample, this clone turned up a few times. The chain uses TRBV18 and TRBJ2-7; 9 nucleotides align to TRBD2. Germline CDR1 and CDR2: KGHSH and LQKENI. Trimming cost V 0 bases and J 10 bases; bases outside gene matches: 7. This CDR3 is 14 amino acids long. CDR3 residues: CASSPPIAGAPQYF. The CDR3 bases are TGTGCCAGCTCACCACCGATAGCGGGGGCCCCCCAGTACTTC.

In its sample, this clone was seen a few times. This chain links TRBV19 with TRBJ1-6; D might be TRBD1 (6 bases). Trimming cost V 6 bases and J 8 bases, with 17 bases left between them. The germline V gene encodes CDR1 LNHDA and CDR2 SQIVND (reference sequence). The CDR3 totals 15 residues. Here the CDR3 reads CASRSNRDVYSPLHF. For the CDR3, the DNA is TGTGCCAGTAGATCGAACAGGGATGTGTATTCACCCCTCCACTTT.

The table lists this clone with a few counts. This CDR3 is CASSLTGRTSGANVLTF. The CDR3, as DNA: TGCGCCAGCAGCTTGACAGGGCGGACCTCTGGGGCCAACGTCCTGACTTTC. The rearrangement joins TRBV5-1 to TRBJ2-6; D is possibly TRBD1 (6 bases). The CDR3 totals 17 residues. The germline gives CDR1 SGHRS, CDR2 YFSETQ. V shed 1 base and J shed 0 bases, with 11 bases lying between them.

Turning to this clone: With only one base between it and a far larger clone, this is likely a read error. The same CDR3 arises from other DNA sequences in this sample as well. The chain has TRBV7-9 and TRBJ2-2; D uncertain. Looked up from germline, CDR1 is SEHNR and CDR2 is FQNEAQ (reference sequence). Deletions cut 4 bases from V and 3 bases from J, with 3 bases between. The CDR3 has 12 residues. CDR3 DNA sequence: TGTGCCAGCAGCTCAGACACCGGGGAGCTGTTTTTT. This encodes CASSSDTGELFF. Together with reference TRBV7-9 and TRBJ2-2, the CDR3 gives the full variable domain: DTGVSQNPRHKITKRGQNVTFRCDPISEHNRLYWYRQTLGQGPEFLTYFQNEAQLEKSRLLSDRFSAERPKGSFSTLEIQRTEQGDSAMYLCASSSDTGELFFGEGSRLTVL.

This clone appeared once. This chain connects TRBV27 to TRBJ2-1, with TRBD2 matching over 7 bases. Germline lookup yields CDR1 MNHEY and CDR2 SMNVEV (reference sequence). CDR3 length: 15 amino acids. J lost 2 bases, V lost 5 bases, and 6 bases had no gene match. CDR3 sequence (DNA): TGTGCCAGCAGTCTGAAGGGACTAACCTACAATGAGCAGTTCTTC. Translating it yields CASSLKGLTYNEQFF.

J is TRBJ2-5 and V is TRBV28, with TRBD2 matching 8 bases. Looked up from germline, CDR1 is MDHEN and CDR2 is SYDVKM. With 4 bases clipped from V and 2 bases from J, the junction kept 9 bases outside the gene matches. CDR3 length equals 16 residues. DNA of the CDR3: TGTGCCAGCAGTTCTAGGTCGCGGGGGGATCAAGAGACCCAGTACTTC. Protein: CASSSRSRGDQETQYF. Full variable domain (rest looked up from reference TRBV28 and TRBJ2-5): DVKVTQSSRYLVKRTGEKVFLECVQDMDHENMFWYRQDPGLGLRLIYFSYDVKMKEKGDIPEGYSVSREKKERFSLILESASTNQTSMYLCASSSRSRGDQETQYFGPGTRLLVL.

The rearrangement joins TRBV6-1 to TRBJ1-1; 8 positions agree with TRBD1. Trimming at V came to 7 bases and at J to 4 bases, leaving 5 bases not matched to a gene. CDR3 length equals 13 residues. Germline loops: CDR1 MNHNS, CDR2 SASEGT. CDR3 in DNA: TGTGCCAGCAATCAGGGGGCCGGCACTGAAGCTTTCTTT. The encoded protein is CASNQGAGTEAFF.

A few counts support this clone. This chain links TRBV2 with TRBJ2-7, with D perhaps given as TRBD1 or TRBD2 (5 bases each). Per germline, CDR1 SNHLY and CDR2 FYNNEI. The CDR3 is made up of 11 amino acids. The V and J ends lost 7 bases and 5 bases respectively, with 9 bases between them. CDR3 nucleotides: TGTGCCAGCACCAGGGACCACGAGCAGTACTTC. Protein sequence: CASTRDHEQYF.

The chain is built from TRBV27 and TRBJ2-3, with a possible D match to TRBD1 (6 bases). The germline V and J ends were trimmed by 5 bases and 0 bases, with 18 bases remaining between them. This CDR3 region has 17 residues. In germline, CDR1 is MNHEY, CDR2 SMNVEV (reference sequence). The CDR3 DNA follows: TGTGCCAGCAGTCGTGATTGGGTACAGGGAAGCACAGATACGCAGTATTTT. Its translation: CASSRDWVQGSTDTQYF.

This clone was observed many times. The V gene is TRBV20-1, the J gene TRBJ2-5; D gene uncertain. Germline CDR1 and CDR2: DFQATT and SNEGSKA (reference sequence). The CDR3 sequence is 10 residues long. V was pared by 3 bases and J by 7 bases, with 6 bases between. The CDR3 bases are TGCAGTGCTAGTGATGGGACCCAGTACTTC. This gives the protein CSASDGTQYF.

CDR3: CASSSEGFGIYGYTF. The CDR3 bases are TGTGCCAGCAGTAGCGAAGGGTTCGGGATCTATGGCTACACCTTC. The chain carries TRBV6-1 and TRBJ1-2; no firm D call. V was trimmed by 5 bases and J by 4 bases, leaving 17 bases between them. CDR1 MNHNS and CDR2 SASEGT come from the germline V gene. The CDR3 contains 15 residues.

This clone came up once. The chain couples TRBV7-3 to TRBJ1-1; D is uncertain. V lost 0 bases, J lost 4 bases, and 6 bases lay in between. Germline V gene sequence: CDR1 SGHTA, CDR2 FQGTGA. The CDR3 covers 13 residues. This CDR3 reads CASSLTVGTEAFF. The DNA of the CDR3 is TGTGCCAGCAGCTTAACCGTAGGCACTGAAGCTTTCTTT. Filled out from reference TRBV7-3 and TRBJ1-1, the complete variable domain reads GAGVSQTPSNKVTEKGKYVELRCDPISGHTALYWYRQSLGQGPEFLIYFQGTGAADDSGLPNDRFFAVRPEGSVSTLKIQRTERGDSAVYLCASSLTVGTEAFFGQGTRLTVV.

J is TRBJ2-3 and V is TRBV7-2; no firm D call. CDR1 and CDR2 from the germline V gene are SGHTA and FQGNSA. Trimming left V 2 bases short and J 6 bases short, with 6 bases between. The CDR3 runs to 12 residues. CDR3 in amino acids: CASSLRWDTQYF. Written as DNA, the CDR3 is TGTGCCAGCAGCTTACGATGGGATACGCAGTATTTT.

This clone was counted between two and nine times. The chain joins TRBV10-2 to TRBJ1-2, with TRBD1 identical over 11 bases. The CDR3 is 13 amino acids. Germline CDR1 is WSHSY and CDR2 is SAAADI. With 7 bases clipped from V and 8 bases from J, the junction kept 6 bases outside the gene matches. The CDR3 DNA sequence: TGCGCCAGCACCAAGGACAGGGGGCAAGGCTACACCTTC. Residues: CASTKDRGQGYTF.

This clone was found a few times. This sequence joins TRBV6-1 and TRBJ2-4; 8 bases line up with TRBD2. CDR1 and CDR2 (germline): MNHNS, SASEGT. The trim removed 3 bases at V and 1 base at J, leaving 8 bases unmatched. The CDR3 is made up of 17 amino acids. In DNA form, the CDR3 reads TGTGCCAGCAGTGACATAGGGACGGGAGGGGCCAAAAACATTCAGTACTTC. This translates into CASSDIGTGGAKNIQYF.

This clone was observed a few times. This chain connects TRBV6-5 to TRBJ1-5, with 8 bases fitting TRBD1. With V trimmed by 4 bases and J by 2 bases, 1 base remained unmatched. The CDR3 has 14 residues. The germline gives CDR1 MNHEY, CDR2 SVGAGI. This CDR3 reads CASSSGGRNQPQHF. As DNA, the CDR3 is TGTGCCAGCAGTTCAGGGGGCCGCAATCAGCCCCAGCATTTT.

This clone has more than one count but fewer than ten. The chain combines TRBV18 with TRBJ1-4; D not certain. Germline V gives CDR1 KGHSH, CDR2 LQKENI. This CDR3 comprises 14 residues. Trimming stripped 6 bases from V and 8 bases from J, with 16 bases between. CDR3 loop: CASSPSRSNEKLFF. The CDR3, as DNA: TGTGCCAGCTCCCCGAGCCGGAGTAACGAAAAACTGTTTTTT.

The V gene is TRBV7-8, the J gene TRBJ2-7; D gene uncertain. Looked up from germline, CDR1 is SGHVS and CDR2 is FQNEAQ. Trimming pared 6 bases from V and 3 bases from J, leaving 12 bases between. The CDR3 is made up of 13 amino acids. CDR3 DNA: TGTGCCAGCAGTTTGGCGTTAGACTACGAGCAGTACTTC. Residues: CASSLALDYEQYF.

The chain recombines TRBV25-1 with TRBJ2-2, with D perhaps matching TRBD1 (5 bases). CDR1 is MGHDK, CDR2 SYGVNS, per germline. The CDR3 is made up of 18 amino acids. V lost 0 bases and J 6 bases, leaving 20 bases between the germline ends. CDR3 residues: CASSEYVRAAGASGELFF. The CDR3 region has the DNA TGTGCCAGCAGTGAATATGTTCGAGCAGCTGGGGCCTCCGGGGAGCTGTTTTTT.

This chain joins TRBV6-6 and TRBJ1-6; D is ambiguous. V lost 6 bases and J 6 bases, leaving 9 bases between the germline ends. Germline V gene sequence: CDR1 MNHNY, CDR2 SVGAGI (reference sequence). This CDR3 is built from 13 residues. This chain's CDR3 is CASSGRLNSPLHF. DNA of the CDR3: TGTGCCAGCAGCGGACGGCTTAATTCACCCCTCCACTTT.

The chain recombines TRBV11-2 with TRBJ2-3, with a weak D call TRBD2 (7 bases). Per germline, CDR1 SGHAT and CDR2 FQNNGV. The V and J ends lost 6 bases and 2 bases respectively, with 18 bases between them. The CDR3 runs 16 residues. CDR3 protein: CASSKGAGAHTDTQYF. The CDR3 coding sequence is TGTGCCAGCAGTAAAGGGGCGGGGGCGCACACAGATACGCAGTATTTT.

This rearrangement joins TRBV19 to TRBJ1-1, with D maybe TRBD1 (6 bases). The CDR3 runs to 17 residues. Trimming removed 3 bases at V and 0 bases at J, with 17 bases between. CDR1 is LNHDA and CDR2 is SQIVND in the germline V gene (reference sequence). The CDR3 protein is CASSISRTVIMNTEAFF. The CDR3 nucleotides are TGTGCCAGTAGTATCTCCAGGACAGTTATCATGAACACTGAAGCTTTCTTT.

V and J are TRBV7-2 and TRBJ2-5; TRBD2 matches at 8 bases. The ends lost 3 bases at V and 5 bases at J; junction bases unmatched: 5. The CDR3 runs to 14 residues. Germline V gene data show CDR1 as SGHTA and CDR2 as FQGNSA. As DNA, the CDR3 is TGTGCCAGCAGCTTGCGGACTAGCTCGGAGACCCAGTACTTC. This sequence encodes CASSLRTSSETQYF.

This clone was found a few times. The J gene is TRBJ2-7, the V gene TRBV6-6, with TRBD2 as a possible D gene (6 bases). This CDR3 region has 15 residues. Trimming removed 8 bases at V and 4 bases at J, with 21 bases between. CDR1 and CDR2 (germline): MNHNY, SVGAGI (reference sequence). The DNA for the CDR3 is TGTGCCAGCCGCTCTAAGGGTTTGGGGGGATACGAGCAGTACTTC. It yields the protein CASRSKGLGGYEQYF.

V is TRBV7-9 and J is TRBJ2-7; TRBD1 is a possible D gene (5 bases). V lost 5 bases and J lost 6, with 20 bases in between. The CDR3 totals 15 residues. Germline CDR1 and CDR2: SEHNR and FQNEAQ (reference sequence). As DNA, the CDR3 is TGTGCCAGCAGCCCACGAGCCGGACACCTGAGCGAGCAGTACTTC. Protein: CASSPRAGHLSEQYF. Looking up the rest from reference TRBV7-9 and TRBJ2-7 gives the full variable domain: DTGVSQNPRHKITKRGQNVTFRCDPISEHNRLYWYRQTLGQGPEFLTYFQNEAQLEKSRLLSDRFSAERPKGSFSTLEIQRTEQGDSAMYLCASSPRAGHLSEQYFGPGTRLTVT.

The chain has TRBV5-1 and TRBJ2-7; D possibly corresponds to TRBD1 (5 bases). CDR3 size: 12 residues. V lost 6 bases and J lost 3, with 10 bases in between. Per germline, CDR1 SGHRS and CDR2 YFSETQ. In DNA form, the CDR3 reads TGCGCCAGCAACGCTGACAGCTACGAGCAGTACTTC. As protein: CASNADSYEQYF.

As DNA, the CDR3 is TGCGCCAGCAGCCAAGATCTGCCGGAAAAACTGTTTTTT. Residues: CASSQDLPEKLFF. The chain couples TRBV4-1 to TRBJ1-4, with no clear D. Germline CDR1 is MGHRA and CDR2 is YSYEKL. The CDR3 has 13 amino acids. Trimming took 0 bases from V and 8 from J, leaving 7 bases between them.

This sequence joins TRBV5-6 and TRBJ2-2, with D unclear. CDR1 and CDR2 (germline): SGHDT, YYEEEE. The CDR3 totals 15 residues. The V end lost 2 bases, the J end lost 3 bases, and 11 bases lay between the germline ends. The CDR3 protein is CASSFKSGDTGELFF. CDR3 coding DNA: TGTGCCAGCAGCTTTAAATCCGGAGACACCGGGGAGCTGTTTTTT.

The chain couples TRBV2 to TRBJ2-4; possible D gene TRBD1, 6 bases. The CDR3 is 13 residues long. CDR1 is SNHLY and CDR2 is FYNNEI in the germline V gene. V lost 7 bases, J lost 6 bases, and 13 bases lay in between. The CDR3 sequence is CASTTLQGNIQYF. CDR3 nucleotide sequence: TGTGCCAGCACAACTTTACAGGGAAACATTCAGTACTTC.

The chain is built from TRBV2 and TRBJ1-4; D gene unclear. Trimming stripped 7 bases from V and 3 bases from J, with 12 bases between. From germline, CDR1 is SNHLY and CDR2 FYNNEI. The CDR3 sequence is 14 residues long. This chain's CDR3 is CASKQAGANEKLFF. CDR3 coding DNA: TGTGCCAGCAAACAAGCGGGAGCTAATGAAAAACTGTTTTTT.

The V gene is TRBV10-3, the J gene TRBJ1-1; the D gene is possibly TRBD1 (5 bases). Germline V gives CDR1 ENHRY, CDR2 SYGVKD. The CDR3 runs to 15 residues. The V and J ends lost 2 bases and 1 base respectively, with 11 bases between them. CDR3: CAISEMGVGNTEAFF. In DNA, the CDR3 is TGTGCCATCAGTGAGATGGGGGTCGGGAACACTGAAGCTTTCTTT.

The chain has TRBV10-1 and TRBJ2-3, with D hard to call. V lost 0 bases, J lost 2 bases, and 9 bases lay in between. The CDR3 covers 15 residues. CDR1 WNHNN and CDR2 SYGVQD come from the germline V gene (reference sequence). The DNA of the CDR3 is TGCGCCAGCAGTGAGTCGACTCGGTCCACAGATACGCAGTATTTT. Translated, it gives CASSESTRSTDTQYF.